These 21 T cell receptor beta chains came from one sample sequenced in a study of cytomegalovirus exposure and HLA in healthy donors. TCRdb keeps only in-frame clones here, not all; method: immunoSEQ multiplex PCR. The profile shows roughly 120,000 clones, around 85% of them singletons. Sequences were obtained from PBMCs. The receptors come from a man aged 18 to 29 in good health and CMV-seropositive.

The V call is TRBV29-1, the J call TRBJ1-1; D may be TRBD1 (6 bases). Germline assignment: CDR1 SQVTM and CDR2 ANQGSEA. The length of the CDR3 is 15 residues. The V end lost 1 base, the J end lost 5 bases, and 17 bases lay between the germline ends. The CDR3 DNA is TGCAGCGTTGAAGTTTCTGGACAGCTGTGGACTGAAGCTTTCTTT. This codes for CSVEVSGQLWTEAFF.

The CDR3 protein is CASSFSPGGHEQYF. The CDR3 coding sequence is TGTGCCAGCAGCTTTTCCCCGGGGGGCCACGAGCAGTACTTC. V usage is TRBV5-5 and J usage is TRBJ2-7; D perhaps matches TRBD2 (7 bases). From germline, CDR1 is SGHKS and CDR2 YYEKEE (reference sequence). The CDR3 is 14 residues long. V was shortened by 2 bases and J by 5 bases, with 14 bases between the two germline ends.

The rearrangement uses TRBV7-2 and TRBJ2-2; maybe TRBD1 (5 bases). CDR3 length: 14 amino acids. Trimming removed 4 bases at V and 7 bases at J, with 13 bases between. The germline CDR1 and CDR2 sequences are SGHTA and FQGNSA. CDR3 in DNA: TGTGCCAGCAGCTCCCCCTGGCAGGGCGGGGAGCTGTTTTTT. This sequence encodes CASSSPWQGGELFF. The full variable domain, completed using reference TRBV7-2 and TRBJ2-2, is GAGVSQSPSNKVTEKGKDVELRCDPISGHTALYWYRQSLGQGLEFLIYFQGNSAPDKSGLPSDRFSAERTGGSVSTLTIQRTQQEDSAVYLCASSSPWQGGELFFGEGSRLTVL.

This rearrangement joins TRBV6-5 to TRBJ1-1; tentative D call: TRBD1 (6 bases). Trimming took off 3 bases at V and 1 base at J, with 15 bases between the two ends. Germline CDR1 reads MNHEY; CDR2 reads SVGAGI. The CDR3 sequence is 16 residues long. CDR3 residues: CASSYDRRQANTEAFF. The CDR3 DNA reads TGTGCCAGCAGTTATGACCGTAGACAGGCGAACACTGAAGCTTTCTTT.

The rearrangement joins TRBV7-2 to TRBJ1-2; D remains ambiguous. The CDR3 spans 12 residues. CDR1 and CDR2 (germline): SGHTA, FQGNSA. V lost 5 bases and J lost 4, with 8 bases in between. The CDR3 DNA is TGTGCCAGCAGCGCACAGAGCTATGGCTACACCTTC. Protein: CASSAQSYGYTF. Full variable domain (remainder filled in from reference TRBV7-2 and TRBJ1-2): GAGVSQSPSNKVTEKGKDVELRCDPISGHTALYWYRQSLGQGLEFLIYFQGNSAPDKSGLPSDRFSAERTGGSVSTLTIQRTQQEDSAVYLCASSAQSYGYTFGSGTRLTVV.

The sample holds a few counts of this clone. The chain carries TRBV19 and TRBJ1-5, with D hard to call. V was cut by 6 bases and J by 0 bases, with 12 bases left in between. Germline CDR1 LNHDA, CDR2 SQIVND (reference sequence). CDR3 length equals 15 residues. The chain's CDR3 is CASREVGNSNQPQHF. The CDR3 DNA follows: TGTGCCAGTAGAGAGGTTGGTAATAGCAATCAGCCCCAGCATTTT.

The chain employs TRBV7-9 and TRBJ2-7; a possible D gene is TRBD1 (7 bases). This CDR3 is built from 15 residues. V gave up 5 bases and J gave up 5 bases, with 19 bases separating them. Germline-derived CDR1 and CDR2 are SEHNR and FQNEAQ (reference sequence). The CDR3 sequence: CASSRQGLAGNEQYF. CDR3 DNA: TGTGCCAGCAGCAGACAGGGACTGGCAGGTAACGAGCAGTACTTC. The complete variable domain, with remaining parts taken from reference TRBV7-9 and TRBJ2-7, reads DTGVSQNPRHKITKRGQNVTFRCDPISEHNRLYWYRQTLGQGPEFLTYFQNEAQLEKSRLLSDRFSAERPKGSFSTLEIQRTEQGDSAMYLCASSRQGLAGNEQYFGPGTRLTVT.

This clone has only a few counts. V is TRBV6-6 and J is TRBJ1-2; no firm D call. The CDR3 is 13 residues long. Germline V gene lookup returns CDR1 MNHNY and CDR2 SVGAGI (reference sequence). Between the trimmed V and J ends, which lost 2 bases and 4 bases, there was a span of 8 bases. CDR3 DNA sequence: TGTGCCAGCAGTTACGGAGGAACCTATGGCTACACCTTC. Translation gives CASSYGGTYGYTF.

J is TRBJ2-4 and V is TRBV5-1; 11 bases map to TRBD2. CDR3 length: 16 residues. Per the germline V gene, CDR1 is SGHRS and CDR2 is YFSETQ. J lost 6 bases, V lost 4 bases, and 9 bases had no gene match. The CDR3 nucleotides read TGCGCCAGCAGCATACCGGGACTAGCGGACTCAAACATTCAGTACTTC. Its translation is CASSIPGLADSNIQYF.

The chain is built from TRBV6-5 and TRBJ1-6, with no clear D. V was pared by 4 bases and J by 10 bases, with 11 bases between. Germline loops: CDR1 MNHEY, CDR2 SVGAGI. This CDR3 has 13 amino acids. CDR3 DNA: TGTGCCAGCAGTTTTGAGCCCTGGTCACCCCTCCACTTT. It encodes CASSFEPWSPLHF.

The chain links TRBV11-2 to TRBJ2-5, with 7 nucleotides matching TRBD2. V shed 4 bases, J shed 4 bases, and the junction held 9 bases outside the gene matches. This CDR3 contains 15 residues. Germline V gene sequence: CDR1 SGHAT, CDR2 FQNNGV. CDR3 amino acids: CASSSNGGSRETQYF. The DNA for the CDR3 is TGTGCCAGCAGCTCGAACGGGGGGTCACGAGAGACCCAGTACTTC.

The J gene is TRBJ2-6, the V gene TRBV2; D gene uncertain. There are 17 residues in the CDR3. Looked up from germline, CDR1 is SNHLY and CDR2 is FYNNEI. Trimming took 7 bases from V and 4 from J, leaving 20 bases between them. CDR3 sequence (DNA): TGTGCCAGCAAAATTCGTCCCGATGGCTCGGGGGCCAACGTCCTGACTTTC. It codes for CASKIRPDGSGANVLTF.

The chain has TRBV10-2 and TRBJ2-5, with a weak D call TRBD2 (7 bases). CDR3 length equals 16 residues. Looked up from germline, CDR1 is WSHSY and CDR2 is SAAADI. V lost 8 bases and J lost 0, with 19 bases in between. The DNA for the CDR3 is TGCGCCAGCTCGGGCATGGGCGGGGGCAACCAAGAGACCCAGTACTTC. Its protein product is CASSGMGGGNQETQYF.

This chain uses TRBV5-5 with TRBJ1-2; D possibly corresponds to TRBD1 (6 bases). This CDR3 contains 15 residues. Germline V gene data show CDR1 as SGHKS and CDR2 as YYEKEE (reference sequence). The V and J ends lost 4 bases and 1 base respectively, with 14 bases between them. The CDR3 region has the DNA TGTGCCAGCAGCCACTCAGGGGATAATAACTATGGCTACACCTTC. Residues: CASSHSGDNNYGYTF.

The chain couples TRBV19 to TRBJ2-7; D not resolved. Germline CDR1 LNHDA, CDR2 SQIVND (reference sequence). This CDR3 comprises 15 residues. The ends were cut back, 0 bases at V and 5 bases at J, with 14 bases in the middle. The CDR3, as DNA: TGTGCCAGTAGTATAGAGACTGGGTCCCCCAACGAGCAGTACTTC. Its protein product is CASSIETGSPNEQYF.

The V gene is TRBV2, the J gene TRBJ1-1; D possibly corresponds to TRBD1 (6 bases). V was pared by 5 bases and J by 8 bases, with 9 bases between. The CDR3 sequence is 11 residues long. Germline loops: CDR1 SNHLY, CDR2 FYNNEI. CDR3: CASSPDREAFF. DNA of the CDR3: TGTGCCAGCAGTCCTGACAGGGAAGCTTTCTTT.

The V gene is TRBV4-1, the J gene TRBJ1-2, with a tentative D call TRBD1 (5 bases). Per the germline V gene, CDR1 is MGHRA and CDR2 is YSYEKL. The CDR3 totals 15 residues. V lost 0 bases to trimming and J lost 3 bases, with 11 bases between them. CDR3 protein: CASSQDRRQHYGYTF. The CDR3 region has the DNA TGCGCCAGCAGCCAAGATCGGAGACAGCACTATGGCTACACCTTC.

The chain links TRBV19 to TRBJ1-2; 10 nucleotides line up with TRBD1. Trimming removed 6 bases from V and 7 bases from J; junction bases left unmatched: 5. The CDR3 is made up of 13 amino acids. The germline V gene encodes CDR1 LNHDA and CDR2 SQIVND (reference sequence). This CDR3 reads CASSRDRGPGYTF. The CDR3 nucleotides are TGTGCCAGTAGCCGCGACAGGGGGCCTGGCTACACCTTC.

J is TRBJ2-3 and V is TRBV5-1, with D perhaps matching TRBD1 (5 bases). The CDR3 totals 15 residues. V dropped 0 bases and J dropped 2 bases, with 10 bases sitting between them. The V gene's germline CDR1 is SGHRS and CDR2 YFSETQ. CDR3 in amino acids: CASSLGKGITDTQYF. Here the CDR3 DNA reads TGCGCCAGCAGCTTGGGGAAGGGGATCACAGATACGCAGTATTTT.

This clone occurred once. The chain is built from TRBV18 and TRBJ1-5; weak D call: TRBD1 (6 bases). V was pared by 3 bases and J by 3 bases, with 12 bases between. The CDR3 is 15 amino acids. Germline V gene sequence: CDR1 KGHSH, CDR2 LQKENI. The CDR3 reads CASSPGGASNQPQHF. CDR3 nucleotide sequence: TGTGCCAGCTCACCGGGGGGGGCGTCCAATCAGCCCCAGCATTTT.

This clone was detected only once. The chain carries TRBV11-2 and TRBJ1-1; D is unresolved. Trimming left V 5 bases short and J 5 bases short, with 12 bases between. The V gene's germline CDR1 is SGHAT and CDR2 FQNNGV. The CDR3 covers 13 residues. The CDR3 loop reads CASSPRSGTEAFF. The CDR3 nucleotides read TGTGCCAGCAGCCCCCGGAGTGGAACTGAAGCTTTCTTT. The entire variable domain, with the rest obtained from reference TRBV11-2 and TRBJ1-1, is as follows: EAGVAQSPRYKIIEKRQSVAFWCNPISGHATLYWYQQILGQGPKLLIQFQNNGVVDDSQLPKDRFSAERLKGVDSTLKIQPAKLEDSAVYLCASSPRSGTEAFFGQGTRLTVV.